These 14 T cell receptor beta chains share one sample of origin, sequenced in a study of control samples from healthy donors and cancer patients. The table came from immunoSEQ multiplex PCR; TCRdb's copy has only in-frame clones and leaves some out. The sample lists roughly 130,000 clones, approximately 90% occurring once. The sample comprised blood. The receptor set was obtained from a man between 18 and 35 years old in good health.

This chain joins TRBV30 and TRBJ1-6; no firm D call. Deletions cut 0 bases from V and 16 bases from J, with 13 bases between. Per germline, CDR1 GTSNPN and CDR2 SVGIG (reference sequence). CDR3 length: 12 amino acids. CDR3 protein: CAWSVRGPTLHF. CDR3 nucleotides: TGTGCCTGGAGTGTACGTGGGCCAACTCTCCACTTT.

The gene calls are TRBV5-4 and TRBJ2-5, with D tentatively TRBD1 (6 bases). The CDR3 sequence is 12 residues long. V lost 6 bases and J 5 bases, leaving 11 bases between the germline ends. Per germline, CDR1 SGHNT and CDR2 YYREEE (reference sequence). CDR3 sequence reads: CASNRVGETQYF. The CDR3 DNA is TGTGCCAGCAACAGGGTGGGGGAGACCCAGTACTTC.

V gene TRBV4-2 combines with J gene TRBJ1-1, with D unclear. This CDR3 has 16 residues. Trimming took off 1 base at V and 3 bases at J, with 15 bases between the two ends. Germline V gives CDR1 LGHNA, CDR2 YNFKEQ. In DNA, the CDR3 is TGTGCCAGCAGCCAAGTCGCTTGGGTCGAAGACACTGAAGCTTTCTTT. It translates to CASSQVAWVEDTEAFF.

The gene calls are TRBV9 and TRBJ1-5, with D perhaps TRBD1 (6 bases). The CDR3 has 15 residues. CDR1 is SGDLS, CDR2 YYNGEE, per germline. V lost 1 base to trimming and J lost 6 bases, with 14 bases between them. This chain's CDR3 is CASSVSAGGGQPQHF. In DNA, the CDR3 is TGTGCCAGCAGCGTATCAGCGGGGGGCGGTCAGCCCCAGCATTTT.

The chain uses TRBV5-1 and TRBJ2-2; a possible D gene is TRBD1 (6 bases). The V end was cut by 2 bases, the J end by 6 bases, with 14 bases between. The CDR3 length is 15 residues. Per the germline V gene, CDR1 is SGHRS and CDR2 is YFSETQ. The DNA of the CDR3 is TGCGCCAGCAGCTTAAGCAGGGGACCCGCCGGGGAGCTGTTTTTT. This codes for CASSLSRGPAGELFF.

The chain combines TRBV19 with TRBJ1-1; D gene unclear. V was pared by 8 bases and J by 2 bases, with 6 bases between. The V gene's germline CDR1 is LNHDA and CDR2 SQIVND (reference sequence). The CDR3 covers 11 residues. This CDR3 reads CASELNTEAFF. The DNA for the CDR3 is TGTGCCAGTGAGCTCAACACTGAAGCTTTCTTT.

The chain uses TRBV4-2 and TRBJ2-3; no reliable D call. This CDR3 has 16 residues. Germline assignment: CDR1 LGHNA and CDR2 YNFKEQ. V lost 2 bases and J lost 2, with 14 bases in between. The CDR3 bases are TGTGCCAGCAGCCAAAAAACCTCGGGTCTCACAGATACGCAGTATTTT. Protein product: CASSQKTSGLTDTQYF.

There are many counts of this clone. The chain employs TRBV27 and TRBJ1-2, with 7 bases aligning to TRBD1. The V and J ends lost 6 bases and 3 bases, in that order; junction bases with no gene match: 13. The V gene's germline CDR1 is MNHEY and CDR2 SMNVEV (reference sequence). The length of the CDR3 is 16 residues. The CDR3 loop reads CASSRAPDRPHYGYTF. Here the CDR3 DNA reads TGTGCCAGCAGCCGTGCCCCGGACAGGCCCCACTATGGCTACACCTTC.

V and J are TRBV6-6 and TRBJ2-3; D is perhaps TRBD1 or TRBD2 (5 bases each). With 5 bases removed from V and 0 bases from J, the gap between germline ends came to 15 bases. The CDR3 is 16 residues long. Germline CDR1 is MNHNY and CDR2 is SVGAGI (reference sequence). CDR3 nucleotide sequence: TGTGCCAGCAGTCGAGCCGGGACCCGTAGCACAGATACGCAGTATTTT. This gives the protein CASSRAGTRSTDTQYF.

V is TRBV3-1 (or the pseudogene TRBV3-2) and J is TRBJ2-2; tentative D call: TRBD1 (6 bases). The V gene lost 6 bases and the J gene lost 6 bases, with 17 bases spanning the gap. The germline gives CDR1 LGHDT, CDR2 YNNKEL (reference sequence). This CDR3 contains 15 residues. The chain's CDR3 is CASRTGPGASGELFF. CDR3 bases: TGTGCCAGCAGGACTGGGCCAGGGGCGTCCGGGGAGCTGTTTTTT.

The chain uses TRBV12-3 or TRBV12-4 and TRBJ1-5; D is uncertain. V was pared by 6 bases and J by 9 bases, with 12 bases between. The CDR3 is made up of 12 amino acids. The CDR3 protein is CASRINRGPQHF. In DNA, the CDR3 is TGTGCCAGCAGGATTAACCGCGGGCCCCAGCATTTT.

V and J are TRBV2 and TRBJ1-5; the match to TRBD1 covers 7 bases. This CDR3 has 16 residues. Per the germline V gene, CDR1 is SNHLY and CDR2 is FYNNEI. J gave up 0 bases and V 5 bases, and 7 bases lay outside the gene matches. The CDR3 is CASSLDRDYSNQPQHF. The CDR3 DNA follows: TGTGCCAGCAGTCTCGACAGGGATTATAGCAATCAGCCCCAGCATTTT.

This clone was detected once. This chain joins TRBV2 and TRBJ2-7; D possibly corresponds to TRBD2 (6 bases). The CDR3 sequence is 13 residues long. V was shortened by 8 bases and J by 6 bases, with 17 bases between the two germline ends. In germline, CDR1 is SNHLY, CDR2 FYNNEI. This chain's CDR3 is CASVTGSAGEQYF. The CDR3 nucleotides read TGTGCCAGCGTTACGGGATCAGCGGGCGAGCAGTACTTC.

V gene TRBV4-1 combines with J gene TRBJ1-6; 9 bases line up with TRBD1. CDR3 length: 16 amino acids. The V gene end was trimmed by 4 bases and the J gene end by 7 bases; junction bases not matched to a gene: 8. Germline V gives CDR1 MGHRA, CDR2 YSYEKL. DNA of the CDR3: TGCGCCAGCAGCCCACTCAACAGGGGGCTAAATTCACCCCTCCACTTT. Protein product: CASSPLNRGLNSPLHF.